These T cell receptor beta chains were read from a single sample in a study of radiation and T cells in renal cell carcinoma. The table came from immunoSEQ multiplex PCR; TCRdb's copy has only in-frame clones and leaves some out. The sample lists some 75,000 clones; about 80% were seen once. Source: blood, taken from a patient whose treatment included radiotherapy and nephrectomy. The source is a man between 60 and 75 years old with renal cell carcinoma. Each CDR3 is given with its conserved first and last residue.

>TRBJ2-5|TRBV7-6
CASSSDRGGQVWQTQYF
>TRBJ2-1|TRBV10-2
CASSRTSGNNEQFF
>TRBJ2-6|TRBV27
CASSVSGANVLTF
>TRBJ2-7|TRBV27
CASSPGGPSTGRTYEQYF
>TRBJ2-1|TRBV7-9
CASSKRDRVGRAYNEQFF
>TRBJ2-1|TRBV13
CASSRLAGGNEQFF
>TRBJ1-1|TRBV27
CASSLSGGNTEAFF
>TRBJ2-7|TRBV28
CASSFPTSGRNYEQYF
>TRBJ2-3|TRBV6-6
CASSYSRGHTDTQYF
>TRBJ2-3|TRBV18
CASSSFGSTDTQYF
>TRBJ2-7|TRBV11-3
CASSRRDGNYEQYF
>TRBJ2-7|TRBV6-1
CASSATGIEQYF
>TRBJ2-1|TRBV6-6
CASSPSSEQFF
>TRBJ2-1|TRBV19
CASRLVAGQRNEQFF
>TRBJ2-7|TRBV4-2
CASSQEGDRVSEQYF
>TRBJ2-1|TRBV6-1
CASTRDPAYNEQFF
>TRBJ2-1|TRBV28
CASSPSGLAGVGEQFF
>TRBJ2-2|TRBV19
CASSIPPGRRANSGELFF
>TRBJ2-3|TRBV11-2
CASSLAGTDTQYF
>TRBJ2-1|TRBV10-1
CASSEQIGNEQFF
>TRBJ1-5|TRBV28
CASSFKWGAGQPQHF
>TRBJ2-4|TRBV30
CALGRGAKNIQYF
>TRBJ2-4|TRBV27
CASSLSGTGDYLAKNIQYF
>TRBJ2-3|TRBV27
CASRPRGSTDTQYF
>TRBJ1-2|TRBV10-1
CASSETAYGYTF
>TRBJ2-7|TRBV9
CASTTDLGAYEQYF
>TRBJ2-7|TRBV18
CASSPQLRGDEQYF
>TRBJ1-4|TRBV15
CATSRGTAGRDEKLFF
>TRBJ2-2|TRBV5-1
CASSLVGNTGELFF
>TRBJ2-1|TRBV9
CASSMSGGGSVDEQFF
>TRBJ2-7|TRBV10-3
CAISGRAGSYEQYF
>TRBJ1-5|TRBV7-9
CASSLARGGGQPPQPQHF
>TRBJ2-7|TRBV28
CASSLRGGSYEQYF
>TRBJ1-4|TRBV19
CASRPSGGTNEKLFF
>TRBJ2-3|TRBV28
CASSLFSSTDTQYF
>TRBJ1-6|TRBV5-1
CASSSDTAGQVSPLHF
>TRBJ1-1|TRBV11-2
CASSLVAGKAFF
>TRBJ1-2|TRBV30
CAWSSDRPYGYTF
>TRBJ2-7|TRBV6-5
CASTPWMGSNEQYF
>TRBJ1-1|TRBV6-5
CASSRIMNTEAFF
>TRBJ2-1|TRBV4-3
CASSQDETNLAGGEYNEQFF
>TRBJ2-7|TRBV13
CASSSAGSYEQYF
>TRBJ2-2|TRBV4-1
CASSQDPHRSNTGELFF
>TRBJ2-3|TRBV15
CATSRRRLDTDTQYF
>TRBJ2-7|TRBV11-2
CASSNYEQYF
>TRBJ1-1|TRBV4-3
CASSQDVIGADTEAFF
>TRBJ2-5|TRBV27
CASSSSGSAETQYF
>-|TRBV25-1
CASSELDTPKIAYEQYF
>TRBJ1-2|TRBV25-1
CASSEGGYTF
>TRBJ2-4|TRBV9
CASSAVPVGGSGLARNIQYF
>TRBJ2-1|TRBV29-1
CSVEPTPYNEQFF
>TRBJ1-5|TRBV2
CASSQDRGRPQHF
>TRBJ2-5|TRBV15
CATSRGIRGGETQYF
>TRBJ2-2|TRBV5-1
CASSILPGLALGELFF
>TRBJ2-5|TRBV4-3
CASSQEDLGVKETQYF
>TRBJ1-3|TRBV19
CASIPQSSGNTIYF
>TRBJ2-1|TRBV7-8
CASSLTSGPYNEQFF
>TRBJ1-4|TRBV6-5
CASSYPSDCEKLFF
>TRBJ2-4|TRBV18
CASSHSGSRNIQYF
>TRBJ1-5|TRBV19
CASSIFRGTGQPQHF